One and the same sample provided the 4 T cell receptor beta chains below, sequenced in a study of cytomegalovirus exposure and HLA in healthy donors. PCR used 60 Vbeta primers and 13 Jbeta primers. Generated by immunoSEQ multiplex PCR, the TCRdb table keeps only in-frame clones and is missing some. Of 150,000 or so clones in the sample, about four fifths were seen once. The specimen was PBMCs. The origin of the receptors is a woman between 45 and 60 years old in good health and CMV-seropositive.

The V call is TRBV30, the J call TRBJ2-1; 13 bases are shared with TRBD2. There are 15 residues in the CDR3. V dropped 2 bases and J dropped 5; count of bases not matched to a gene: 3. The germline gives CDR1 GTSNPN, CDR2 SVGIG (reference sequence). CDR3 region: CAWSSGLAGHNEQFF. CDR3 bases: TGTGCCTGGAGTTCGGGACTAGCGGGGCACAATGAGCAGTTCTTC.

The chain combines TRBV20-1 with TRBJ1-1; TRBD1 might be the D (5 bases). CDR3 size: 11 residues. Per the germline V gene, CDR1 is DFQATT and CDR2 is SNEGSKA (reference sequence). The chain's CDR3 is CGAQGNTEAFF. The CDR3 DNA sequence: TGCGGGGCCCAGGGAAACACTGAAGCTTTCTTT.

The chain carries TRBV7-2 and TRBJ1-6; D not resolved. With 1 base removed from V and 8 bases from J, the gap between germline ends came to 12 bases. Germline-derived CDR1 and CDR2 are SGHTA and FQGNSA. This CDR3 contains 15 residues. The CDR3: CASSLVGGPDSPLHF. The CDR3 coding sequence is TGTGCCAGCAGCTTAGTGGGAGGGCCGGATTCACCCCTCCACTTT.

For this clone: At one end, the junction sequence differs from germline, possibly due to a read error. The rearrangement joins TRBV7-7 to TRBJ1-1; TRBD1 agrees at 7 bases. Germline V gene sequence: CDR1 SSHAT, CDR2 FNYEAQ (reference sequence). The CDR3 has 17 residues. CDR3 amino acids: CASSPGNRDRTNTEAFF. CDR3 sequence (DNA): TGTGCTAGCAGCCCCGGGAACCGGGACAGAACCAACACTGAAGCTTTCTTT.